Each of the 21 T cell receptor beta chains below was sequenced from the same sample in a study of blood T cell repertoires in COVID-19. The protocol was immunoSEQ multiplex PCR, while the TCRdb copy is restricted to in-frame clones and leaves out a portion. The table lists about 400,000 clones, roughly 87% of them singletons. The sequencing sample was made of PBMCs or T cells enriched from blood (not recorded which). Source of these receptors: a woman aged 25 to 39 who had recovered from COVID-19.

V and J are TRBV11-1 and TRBJ1-6; 7 nucleotides align to TRBD1. The CDR3 has 14 residues. Germline V CDR1 and CDR2: SGHAT, FQDESV (reference sequence). V dropped 1 base and J dropped 7; count of bases not matched to a gene: 1. Here the CDR3 reads CASSLGGQNSPLHF. Written as DNA, the CDR3 is TGTGCCAGCAGCTTAGGGGGACAGAATTCACCCCTCCACTTT.

This clone was counted between two and nine times. The chain is built from TRBV5-6 and TRBJ1-3, with D possibly matching TRBD1 (6 bases). The CDR3 totals 14 residues. Germline V CDR1 and CDR2: SGHDT, YYEEEE. Trimming removed 0 bases from V and 9 bases from J, with 13 bases in between. The CDR3 DNA is TGTGCCAGCAGCTTGGAAGGGGGGGAGACCACCATATATTTT. It codes for CASSLEGGETTIYF.

The rearrangement uses TRBV28 and TRBJ1-3, with D possibly being TRBD1 (5 bases). The CDR3 extends over 15 amino acids. V was pared by 6 bases and J by 0 bases, with 12 bases between. Per germline, CDR1 MDHEN and CDR2 SYDVKM. CDR3 region: CASSRGTSSGNTIYF. The CDR3 nucleotides read TGTGCCAGCAGCCGGGGGACGAGCTCTGGAAACACCATATATTTT.

V is TRBV7-9 and J is TRBJ1-1, with 12 bases aligning to TRBD1. The CDR3 length is 17 residues. The J segment lost 10 bases and the V segment lost 5 bases, leaving 17 bases of the junction unmatched. Germline loops: CDR1 SEHNR, CDR2 FQNEAQ (reference sequence). CDR3 DNA sequence: TGTGCCAGCAGCGGGAGTGGTGGGACAGGGGGCACAGTGGGAGCTTTCTTT. As protein: CASSGSGGTGGTVGAFF.

V is TRBV18 and J is TRBJ2-2, with 7 positions matching TRBD1. CDR1 is KGHSH, CDR2 LQKENI, per germline. J was trimmed by 6 bases and V by 3 bases; bases with no gene match: 4. This CDR3 spans 14 amino acids. This chain's CDR3 is CASSPGQVAGELFF. In nucleotides, the CDR3 is TGTGCCAGCTCACCTGGACAGGTAGCCGGGGAGCTGTTTTTT.

This clone appeared a single time. The genes are TRBV29-1 and TRBJ1-5; 8 bases fit TRBD1. CDR1 and CDR2 (germline): SQVTM, ANQGSEA. CDR3 size: 14 residues. V lost 4 bases to trimming and J lost 2 bases; unmatched junction nucleotides: 4. The CDR3 sequence is CSVVQGAGNQPQHF. CDR3 sequence (DNA): TGCAGCGTTGTCCAGGGGGCGGGCAATCAGCCCCAGCATTTT.

The rearrangement links TRBV4-1 to TRBJ2-1, with 11 bases lining up with TRBD2. Germline values: CDR1 MGHRA, CDR2 YSYEKL. The CDR3 has 16 amino acids. V was clipped by 4 bases and J by 5 bases; unmatched bases: 7. For the CDR3, the DNA is TGCGCCAGCAGCCTAATGGCTAGCGGGGGGAACAATGAGCAGTTCTTC. Protein sequence: CASSLMASGGNNEQFF.

The chain carries TRBV27 and TRBJ2-1; 8 bases fit TRBD2. This CDR3 spans 19 amino acids. CDR1 and CDR2 (germline): MNHEY, SMNVEV (reference sequence). The junction had 17 bases not matched to a gene; V was cut back by 3 bases and J by 4 bases. CDR3 residues: CASSLNKAFTSGRYNEQFF. The CDR3 region has the DNA TGTGCCAGCAGTTTGAACAAAGCATTTACTAGCGGTCGATACAATGAGCAGTTCTTC.

The V gene is TRBV7-9, the J gene TRBJ2-3, with 10 bases fitting TRBD2. In germline, CDR1 is SEHNR, CDR2 FQNEAQ (reference sequence). The CDR3 totals 17 residues. V was pared by 1 base and J by 2 bases, with 6 bases of the junction left unmatched. CDR3 nucleotides: TGTGCCAGCAGCTTAGGACGGACTAGCGGAAACACAGATACGCAGTATTTT. This translates into CASSLGRTSGNTDTQYF.

The chain combines TRBV5-6 with TRBJ2-3, with TRBD2 identical over 11 bases. CDR1 is SGHDT and CDR2 is YYEEEE in the germline V gene. Trimming at V came to 3 bases and at J to 6 bases, leaving 9 bases not matched to a gene. This CDR3 contains 16 residues. CDR3 sequence reads: CASSWTRLAGMDTQYF. CDR3 nucleotides: TGTGCCAGCAGCTGGACCCGACTAGCGGGAATGGATACGCAGTATTTT.

This chain joins TRBV27 and TRBJ1-5; TRBD1 aligns across 9 bases. This CDR3 comprises 15 residues. V lost 5 bases, J lost 4 bases, and 6 bases stayed unmatched. Germline CDR1 and CDR2: MNHEY and SMNVEV (reference sequence). The CDR3 protein is CASSLQGARNQPQHF. In nucleotides, the CDR3 is TGTGCCAGCAGTCTACAGGGGGCTAGGAATCAGCCCCAGCATTTT.

A single count supports this clone. The rearrangement links TRBV7-9 to TRBJ2-3; 7 positions agree with TRBD1. V shed 6 bases, J shed 2 bases, and the junction held 8 bases outside the gene matches. The CDR3 sequence is 15 residues long. Per the germline V gene, CDR1 is SEHNR and CDR2 is FQNEAQ (reference sequence). Written as DNA, the CDR3 is TGTGCCAGCAGTCCCTGGGACAGAGCCACAGATACGCAGTATTTT. This sequence encodes CASSPWDRATDTQYF.

The chain has TRBV27 and TRBJ2-2; TRBD2 matches at 9 bases. The V segment lost 6 bases and the J segment 2 bases; nucleotides outside the gene matches: 16. The CDR3 runs to 19 residues. Germline values: CDR1 MNHEY, CDR2 SMNVEV (reference sequence). The CDR3 nucleotides read TGTGCCAGCAGCCCTTTCTTAGGTGATAGCGGGAGTAACACCGGGGAGCTGTTTTTT. Residues: CASSPFLGDSGSNTGELFF.

This sequence joins TRBV5-6 and TRBJ2-5; the match to TRBD1 covers 11 bases. Germline V gene sequence: CDR1 SGHDT, CDR2 YYEEEE. The ends lost 3 bases at V and 5 bases at J; junction bases unmatched: 3. The CDR3 runs 14 residues. DNA for the CDR3: TGTGCCAGCAGCTCGGGACAGGGGGGGGAGACCCAGTACTTC. Translating gives CASSSGQGGETQYF.

The rearrangement joins TRBV9 to TRBJ2-3, with 7 bases aligning to TRBD2. Per germline, CDR1 SGDLS and CDR2 YYNGEE. V was pared by 2 bases and J by 5 bases, with 11 bases of the junction left unmatched. The CDR3 consists of 16 residues. Here the CDR3 reads CASSVGGTIKEDTQYF. In DNA, the CDR3 is TGTGCCAGCAGCGTTGGGGGGACTATAAAGGAAGATACGCAGTATTTT.

The rearrangement uses TRBV5-1 and TRBJ2-1, with 7 bases lining up with TRBD2. CDR1 SGHRS and CDR2 YFSETQ come from the germline V gene. The CDR3 consists of 18 residues. V lost 0 bases to trimming and J lost 5 bases; unmatched junction nucleotides: 14. CDR3 DNA: TGCGCCAGCAGCTTGGTCGGTGGTCGGGACTACCTCAACAATGAGCAGTTCTTC. This translates into CASSLVGGRDYLNNEQFF.

A word on this clone: At one end, the junction sequence differs from germline, possibly due to a read error. The rearrangement joins TRBV7-2 to TRBJ2-5; D is possibly TRBD1 (6 bases). Germline assignment: CDR1 SGHTA and CDR2 FQGNSA. The CDR3 length is 14 residues. CDR3 amino acids: CASSLGQAQGTQYF. CDR3 bases: TGTGCCAGCAGCTTAGGACAGGCCCAAGGGACCCAGTACTTC.

This chain connects TRBV27 to TRBJ1-1; tentative D call: TRBD1 (6 bases). This CDR3 has 13 amino acids. CDR1 is MNHEY and CDR2 is SMNVEV in the germline V gene (reference sequence). The V and J ends lost 4 bases and 7 bases respectively, with 13 bases between them. The CDR3 nucleotides read TGTGCCAGCAGTTCCCTCAGGGGCCTTGAAGCTTTCTTT. This gives the protein CASSSLRGLEAFF.

The V call is TRBV28, the J call TRBJ2-7; D might be TRBD1 (6 bases). The V end was cut by 8 bases, the J end by 4 bases, with 15 bases between. The CDR3 consists of 13 residues. From germline, CDR1 is MDHEN and CDR2 SYDVKM. This CDR3 reads CASLHPDRYEQYF. The CDR3 nucleotides are TGTGCCAGCCTTCACCCAGACAGGTACGAGCAGTACTTC.

This chain uses TRBV5-1 with TRBJ2-7; no firm D call. This CDR3 comprises 15 residues. CDR1 is SGHRS, CDR2 YFSETQ, per germline. Between the trimmed V and J ends, which lost 4 bases and 0 bases, there was a span of 14 bases. The CDR3 sequence is CASSITQANSYEQYF. DNA of the CDR3: TGCGCCAGCAGCATAACCCAGGCGAACTCCTACGAGCAGTACTTC.

The chain links TRBV4-1 to TRBJ2-1; maybe TRBD2 (6 bases). The CDR3 has 15 amino acids. V lost 2 bases, J lost 3 bases, and 11 bases lay in between. The germline gives CDR1 MGHRA, CDR2 YSYEKL. The CDR3 coding sequence is TGCGCCAGCAGCCAAAGATTCGGGAGCTACAATGAGCAGTTCTTC. Its translation: CASSQRFGSYNEQFF.